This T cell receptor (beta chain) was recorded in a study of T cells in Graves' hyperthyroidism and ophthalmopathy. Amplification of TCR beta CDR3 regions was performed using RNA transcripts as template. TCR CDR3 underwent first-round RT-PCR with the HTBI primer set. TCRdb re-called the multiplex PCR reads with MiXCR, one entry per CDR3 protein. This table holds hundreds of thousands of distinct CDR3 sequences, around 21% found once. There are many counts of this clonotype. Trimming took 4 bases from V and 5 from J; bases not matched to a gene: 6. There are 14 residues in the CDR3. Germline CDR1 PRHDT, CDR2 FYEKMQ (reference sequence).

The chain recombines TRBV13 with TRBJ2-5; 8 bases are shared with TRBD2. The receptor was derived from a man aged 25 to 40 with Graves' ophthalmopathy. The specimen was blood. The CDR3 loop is CASSWSGSQETQYF. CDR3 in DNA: TGTGCCAGCAGCTGGAGCGGGAGCCAGGAGACCCAGTACTTC.